This entry features one T cell receptor beta chain sequence. Its target is not known. The source of the sample is a study of circulating and synovial CD4+ cells in juvenile arthritis. This table comes from immunoSEQ multiplex PCR, and its TCRdb copy is limited to in-frame clones, with some not included. This table has 30,000 to 40,000 clones, about 95% appearing once. Study outcomes and limitations: Compared with bulk blood, circulating pathogenic-like lymphocytes shared substantially more CDR3 sequences with synovial T cells.

The length of the CDR3 is 16 residues. Losses at the gene ends were 0 bases for V and 6 bases for J; bases not matched to a gene: 7. Germline lookup yields CDR1 SGHRS and CDR2 YFSETQ. The clonotype originates from a human donor with juvenile idiopathic arthritis. The rearrangement links TRBV5-1 to TRBJ2-3; TRBD2 matches at 10 bases. The sample comprised CD4+ T cells from blood. In nucleotides, the CDR3 is TGCGCCAGCAGCTTGGGGACTAGCGGCTTAACGGATACGCAGTATTTT. It is translated as CASSLGTSGLTDTQYF.